This T cell receptor (beta chain) was recorded in a study of neurological immune-mediated disorders. This clonotype was counted ten times or more. Each TCR transcript was tagged with a 10-nucleotide random UMI during 5'RACE. TCRdb reanalysed the 5' RACE reads using MiXCR and keeps one entry per CDR3 protein. The table has fewer than 35,000 distinct CDR3 sequences, approximately 13% seen once. Regarding time point: longitudinal time-point 2. Between the trimmed V and J ends, which lost 5 bases and 1 base, there was a span of 9 bases. The germline gives CDR1 SGHRS, CDR2 YFSETQ. The CDR3 extends over 13 amino acids.

Specimen: PBMCs. The chain links TRBV5-1 to TRBJ1-1; the D gene is possibly TRBD1 (6 bases). The TCR sequence derives from a middle-aged woman in good health. In nucleotides, the CDR3 is TGCGCCAGCAGGGCGGGACAGAACACTGAAGCTTTCTTT. Amino acid sequence: CASRAGQNTEAFF. Full variable domain (missing parts from reference TRBV5-1 and TRBJ1-1): KAGVTQTPRYLIKTRGQQVTLSCSPISGHRSVSWYQQTPGQGLQFLFEYFSETQRNKGNFPGRFSGRQFSNSRSEMNVSTLELGDSALYLCASRAGQNTEAFFGQGTRLTVV.